The 12 T cell receptor beta chains below all came from one sample that was sequenced in a study of blood T cells in healthy people across ages. It was with a sample-barcoded 5' primer and a J-beta primer mix that a second PCR of roughly 7 to 12 cycles was run. TCRdb ran MiXCR on the 5' RACE reads and lists one entry per CDR3 protein. The sample consists of about 1,500,000 distinct CDR3 sequences, roughly 30% of them appearing once. Sequencing was done on a sample of blood. These receptors were collected from a woman in her 30s in good health.

Details on this clonotype: The junction and the germline gene differ at one end; a read error may be behind it. This chain links TRBV19 with TRBJ2-6; possible D gene TRBD1, 5 bases. The CDR3 contains 14 residues. The germline V gene has CDR1 LNHDA and CDR2 SQIVND (reference sequence). The CDR3 region is CASSIRSGANVRTF. For the CDR3, the DNA is TGTGCCAGTAGTATACGATCTGGGGCCAACGTCCGGACTTTC.

This clonotype was seen a handful of times. V gene TRBV5-1 combines with J gene TRBJ2-5; 10 nucleotides line up with TRBD1. From germline, CDR1 is SGHRS and CDR2 YFSETQ. The length of the CDR3 is 15 residues. Trimming at V came to 4 bases and at J to 3 bases, leaving 6 bases not matched to a gene. The CDR3: CASSGRDRGEETQYF. Written as DNA, the CDR3 is TGCGCCAGCAGCGGCCGGGACAGGGGAGAAGAGACCCAGTACTTC.

This clonotype has just one count. The V call is TRBV7-2, the J call TRBJ2-3; the D call may be TRBD1 or TRBD2 (6 bases each). The CDR3 is made up of 15 amino acids. Germline V gives CDR1 SGHTA, CDR2 FQGNSA. Trimming shortened V by 6 bases and J by 6 bases, and 19 bases separated the two germline ends. DNA of the CDR3: TGTGCCAGCAGGGGGGGCGGGACTTTTGAGGATACGCAGTATTTT. Its translation: CASRGGGTFEDTQYF.

The V gene is TRBV18, the J gene TRBJ2-7; TRBD1 is a possible D gene (5 bases). V was shortened by 3 bases and J by 3 bases, with 9 bases between the two germline ends. Per the germline V gene, CDR1 is KGHSH and CDR2 is LQKENI. CDR3 length: 13 amino acids. The CDR3 sequence is CASSPTTVYEQYF. DNA for the CDR3: TGTGCCAGCTCACCTACGACAGTCTACGAGCAGTACTTC.

The V and J genes are TRBV6-6 and TRBJ1-1; a possible D gene is TRBD1 (6 bases). CDR1 MNHNY and CDR2 SVGAGI come from the germline V gene (reference sequence). CDR3 size: 14 residues. The ends were cut back, 2 bases at V and 6 bases at J, with 13 bases in the middle. This CDR3 is CASSYDSRGSEAFF. The CDR3 DNA reads TGTGCCAGCAGTTACGATTCCAGGGGATCTGAAGCTTTCTTT.

This chain uses TRBV18 with TRBJ1-4; D is perhaps TRBD1 (5 bases). The CDR3 runs 14 residues. Looked up from germline, CDR1 is KGHSH and CDR2 is LQKENI. V was cut by 3 bases and J by 8 bases, with 13 bases left in between. For the CDR3, the DNA is TGTGCCAGCTCACCCGGCAGAGGGGAGGAAAAACTGTTTTTT. This sequence encodes CASSPGRGEEKLFF.

This clonotype was detected only a few times. The CDR3 sequence is CASSSLGTEQFF. CDR3 DNA sequence: TGTGCCAGCAGTTCCCTAGGTACTGAGCAGTTCTTC. The rearrangement uses TRBV5-5 and TRBJ2-1; no definite D call. The CDR3 extends over 12 amino acids. Germline CDR1 and CDR2: SGHKS and YYEKEE (reference sequence). Trimming left V 5 bases short and J 9 bases short, with 12 bases between. Combining the CDR3 with reference TRBV5-5 and TRBJ2-1 gives the whole variable domain DAGVTQSPTHLIKTRGQQVTLRCSPISGHKSVSWYQQVLGQGPQFIFQYYEKEERGRGNFPDRFSARQFPNYSSELNVNALLLGDSALYLCASSSLGTEQFFGPGTRLTVL.

The chain joins TRBV14 to TRBJ1-6; D gene ambiguous. Germline CDR1 and CDR2: SGHDN and FVKESK. V gave up 4 bases and J gave up 7 bases, with 14 bases separating them. The CDR3 spans 15 residues. The CDR3 is CASSLPGETNSPLHF. The CDR3 DNA reads TGTGCCAGCAGCCTCCCGGGCGAGACCAATTCACCCCTCCACTTT.

The rearrangement links TRBV28 to TRBJ1-4; weak D call: TRBD1 (6 bases). The CDR3 has 13 amino acids. Between the trimmed V and J ends, which lost 10 bases and 8 bases, there was a span of 17 bases. Germline CDR1 MDHEN, CDR2 SYDVKM. CDR3 sequence reads: CATVGGGGEKLFF. CDR3 nucleotide sequence: TGTGCCACCGTAGGGGGTGGAGGGGAAAAACTGTTTTTT.

The chain links TRBV5-5 to TRBJ1-5; maybe TRBD1 (6 bases). This CDR3 contains 16 residues. Germline CDR1 SGHKS, CDR2 YYEKEE (reference sequence). Between the trimmed V and J ends, which lost 4 bases and 5 bases, there was a span of 19 bases. The CDR3 reads CASSQDRRWGDQPQHF. CDR3 in DNA: TGTGCCAGCAGCCAAGACAGGCGGTGGGGGGATCAGCCCCAGCATTTT.

In regard to this clonotype: One base away lies a much larger clone, so this may be a sequencing read error. This chain connects TRBV6-6 to TRBJ1-2; 7 bases match TRBD1. CDR1 and CDR2 from the germline V gene are MNHNY and SVGAGI (reference sequence). This CDR3 comprises 14 residues. CDR3 bases: TGTGCCAGCAGGTACTCGATGACAGGGTTCGGCTACACCTTC. Translated, it gives CASRYSMTGFGYTF.

Only a few counts were recorded for this clonotype. The gene calls are TRBV5-1 and TRBJ1-6; D is unresolved. In germline, CDR1 is SGHRS, CDR2 YFSETQ. V lost 0 bases, J lost 10 bases, and 11 bases lay in between. The CDR3 has 14 amino acids. CDR3 amino acids: CASSLDAGVSPLHF. CDR3 in DNA: TGCGCCAGCAGCTTGGACGCCGGGGTCTCACCCCTCCACTTT. Based on the CDR3 plus reference TRBV5-1 and TRBJ1-6, the full variable domain is KAGVTQTPRYLIKTRGQQVTLSCSPISGHRSVSWYQQTPGQGLQFLFEYFSETQRNKGNFPGRFSGRQFSNSRSEMNVSTLELGDSALYLCASSLDAGVSPLHFGNGTRLTVT.